The 9 T cell receptor beta chains in this list originate from one sample, sequenced in a study of blood T cell repertoires in COVID-19 (dated by TCRdb to 2019 to 2021). The method was the immunoSEQ multiplex PCR assay. TCRdb carries this immuneACCESS record with in-frame sequences only. Its versions omit some clonotypes, under half of them owing to an unresolved V gene in the studies checked, with the rest unexplained. Across this sample there are some 120,000 clones, with approximately 88% seen only once. The ten largest clones take up 7.5% to 8% of the sample. Sequencing was carried out using peripheral blood. These receptors originate from a man between 45 and 60 years old with acute or convalescent COVID-19.

This chain joins TRBV20-1 and TRBJ1-2, with 9 positions matching TRBD1. After removal of 3 bases from V and 7 bases from J, the junction contained 9 bases not matched to a gene. Germline V gene data show CDR1 as DFQATT and CDR2 as SNEGSKA (reference sequence). This CDR3 contains 14 residues. CDR3 in amino acids: CSASYGGQGPGYTF. In nucleotides, the CDR3 is TGCAGTGCTAGTTATGGGGGACAGGGTCCTGGCTACACCTTC.

The rearrangement uses TRBV18 and TRBJ1-1, with D perhaps matching TRBD1 (5 bases). The CDR3 runs to 15 residues. Trimming shortened V by 1 base and J by 4 bases, and 13 bases separated the two germline ends. CDR1 and CDR2 from the germline V gene are KGHSH and LQKENI. CDR3 DNA: TGTGCCAGCTCACCACTGATGGGGGGTGGCACTGAAGCTTTCTTT. Translated: CASSPLMGGGTEAFF.

With regard to this clone: A read error may account for a junction end that differs from germline. Other DNA sequences in the same sample also yield this CDR3. This chain links TRBV6-1 with TRBJ2-1, with 8 positions matching TRBD2. The CDR3 is made up of 18 amino acids. Germline loops: CDR1 MNHNS, CDR2 SASEGT. CDR3 amino acids: CASSEAEGSGSSYNEQFF. CDR3 DNA sequence: TGTGCCAGCAGCGAAGCTGAGGGAAGCGGGAGCTCCTACAATGAGCAGTTCTTC.

The chain uses TRBV7-2 and TRBJ2-7, with a weak D call TRBD2 (6 bases). V was clipped by 2 bases and J by 3 bases, with 14 bases between them. The CDR3 contains 15 residues. The germline CDR1 and CDR2 sequences are SGHTA and FQGNSA. CDR3: CASSLLGGAGYEQYF. In nucleotides, the CDR3 is TGTGCCAGCAGCTTATTGGGGGGAGCAGGCTACGAGCAGTACTTC.

The V and J genes are TRBV5-6 and TRBJ2-1; 7 positions agree with TRBD2. V was pared by 1 base and J by 4 bases, with 2 bases of the junction left unmatched. CDR1 SGHDT and CDR2 YYEEEE come from the germline V gene. The CDR3 spans 14 residues. CDR3 region: CASSLNGRYNEQFF. DNA of the CDR3: TGTGCCAGCAGCTTGAACGGGAGGTACAATGAGCAGTTCTTC. Full variable domain (missing parts from reference TRBV5-6 and TRBJ2-1): DAGVTQSPTHLIKTRGQQVTLRCSPKSGHDTVSWYQQALGQGPQFIFQYYEEEERQRGNFPDRFSGHQFPNYSSELNVNALLLGDSALYLCASSLNGRYNEQFFGPGTRLTVL.

The J gene is TRBJ1-6, the V gene TRBV7-8; D uncertain. The CDR3 is 17 residues long. CDR1 is SGHVS, CDR2 FQNEAQ, per germline. Trimming took off 6 bases at V and 2 bases at J, with 17 bases between the two ends. CDR3 bases: TGTGCCAGCAGGCAACCAAACGGGGTGGCCTATAATTCACCCCTCCACTTT. This encodes CASRQPNGVAYNSPLHF.

The chain recombines TRBV7-2 with TRBJ2-1, with 14 bases matching TRBD2. The CDR3 is 18 residues long. J was trimmed by 5 bases and V by 5 bases; bases with no gene match: 11. CDR1 is SGHTA, CDR2 FQGNSA, per germline. CDR3: CASSQKKPGLAGDNEQFF. The CDR3 DNA sequence: TGTGCCAGCAGCCAAAAGAAGCCGGGACTAGCGGGAGACAATGAGCAGTTCTTC.

J is TRBJ2-7 and V is TRBV11-3; 7 bases agree with TRBD1. Germline CDR1 is SGHNT and CDR2 is YENEEA. This CDR3 spans 12 amino acids. Trimming took 5 bases from V and 5 from J; bases not matched to a gene: 3. CDR3 bases: TGTGCCAGCAGCCTAGGGGGCCACGAGCAGTACTTC. Protein sequence: CASSLGGHEQYF. The variable domain in full, with the rest retrieved from reference TRBV11-3 and TRBJ2-7, is EAGVVQSPRYKIIEKKQPVAFWCNPISGHNTLYWYLQNLGQGPELLIRYENEEAVDDSQLPKDRFSAERLKGVDSTLKIQPAELGDSAVYLCASSLGGHEQYFGPGTRLTVT.

This clone was seen a single time. The J gene is TRBJ2-2, the V gene TRBV10-2, with TRBD2 identical over 12 bases. The V and J ends lost 6 bases and 1 base, in that order; junction bases with no gene match: 6. Germline assignment: CDR1 WSHSY and CDR2 SAAADI. CDR3 length equals 17 residues. The CDR3 loop is CASRGTSGRMNTGELFF. CDR3 nucleotide sequence: TGCGCCAGCAGGGGGACTAGCGGGCGAATGAACACCGGGGAGCTGTTTTTT.